This TCR beta chain was recorded in a study of cytomegalovirus exposure and HLA in healthy donors. Whole-study findings and limits: The only immune exposure information that was available was CMV serostatus. Some V segments, including TRBV6-2 and TRBV6-3, were excluded as indistinguishable. A missense variant in DCLRE1C was later tied to TCR beta V- and J-gene trimming. The likely explanation for a cluster of highly shared sequence variants was sequencing artifact.

This clone was seen once. What it binds is not known. Germline lookup yields CDR1 MRHNA and CDR2 SNTAGT. The V gene lost 5 bases and the J gene lost 3 bases, with 13 bases spanning the gap. CDR3 length equals 15 residues. Amplification used 60 Vbeta primers and 13 Jbeta primers. TCRdb's table, derived via immunoSEQ multiplex PCR, lists solely in-frame clones and lacks some. The sample includes about 120,000 clones, 80% of them seen just once. This TCR was recovered from a man aged 30 to 45 in good health and CMV-seronegative. The rearrangement joins TRBV6-4 to TRBJ2-2; D perhaps matches TRBD1 (6 bases). The sample consisted of PBMCs. CDR3 residues: CASSRTAGDTGELFF. The CDR3 bases are TGTGCCAGCAGTAGGACAGCCGGGGACACCGGGGAGCTGTTTTTT.